The clone carrying this T cell receptor beta chain appeared many times. Antigen specificity is unknown. The data were taken from a study of T cells in Graves' hyperthyroidism and ophthalmopathy. Points from the study as a whole: Before onset, by a median of around six months, the model predicted ophthalmopathy. Most clonotypes that expanded in the thyroid above 0.001 also showed up in blood.

The diagnoses drew upon clinical symptoms, serum thyroxine and TRAb, thyroid ultrasound and orbital computed tomography. Amplified TCR beta CDR3 regions came from RNA transcripts. First-round RT-PCR with HTBI primers amplified the TCR CDR3 region. TCRdb re-called the multiplex PCR reads with MiXCR, one entry per CDR3 protein. Of 220,000 or so distinct CDR3 sequences listed, around 15% were seen once; the top ten hold around 28%. CDR3 length equals 14 residues. Deletions cut 8 bases from V and 2 bases from J, with 14 bases between. Germline assignment: CDR1 MNHNS and CDR2 SASEGT. V usage is TRBV6-1 and J usage is TRBJ2-3, with a tentative D call TRBD1 (5 bases). This clonotype was sampled from a woman in her late teens or twenties with Graves' ophthalmopathy. Specimen: blood. The CDR3 DNA follows: TGTGCCAGCCGAGGACATCGCCCCACAGATACGCAGTATTTT. Protein sequence: CASRGHRPTDTQYF.